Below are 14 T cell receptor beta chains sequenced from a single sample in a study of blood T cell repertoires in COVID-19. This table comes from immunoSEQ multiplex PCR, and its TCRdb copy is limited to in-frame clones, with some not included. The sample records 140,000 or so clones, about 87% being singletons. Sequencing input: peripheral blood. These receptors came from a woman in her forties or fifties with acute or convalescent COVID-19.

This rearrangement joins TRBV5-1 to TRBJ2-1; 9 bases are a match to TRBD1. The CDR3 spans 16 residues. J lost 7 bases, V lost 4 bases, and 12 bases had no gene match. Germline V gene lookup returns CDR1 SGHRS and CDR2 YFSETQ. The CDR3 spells CASSPTGTGMGNEQFF. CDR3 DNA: TGCGCCAGCAGCCCCACCGGGACAGGGATGGGGAATGAGCAGTTCTTC.

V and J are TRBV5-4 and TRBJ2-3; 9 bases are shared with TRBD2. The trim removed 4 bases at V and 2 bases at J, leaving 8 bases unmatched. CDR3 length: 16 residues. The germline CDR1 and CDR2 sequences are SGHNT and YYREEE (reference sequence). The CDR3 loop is CASSDSAGGYTDTQYF. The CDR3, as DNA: TGTGCCAGCAGCGACTCAGCGGGGGGCTACACAGATACGCAGTATTTT.

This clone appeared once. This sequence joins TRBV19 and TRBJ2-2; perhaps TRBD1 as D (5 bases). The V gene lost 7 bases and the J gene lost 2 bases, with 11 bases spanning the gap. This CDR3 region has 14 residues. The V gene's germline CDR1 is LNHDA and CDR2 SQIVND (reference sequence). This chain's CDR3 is CASNAGHNTGELFF. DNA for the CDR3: TGTGCCAGTAATGCAGGACATAACACCGGGGAGCTGTTTTTT.

CDR3 in amino acids: CASKGTSGRGEQYF. For the CDR3, the DNA is TGTGCCAGTAAAGGGACTAGCGGGAGGGGCGAGCAGTACTTC. The chain has TRBV19 and TRBJ2-7; 16 positions agree with TRBD2. Germline V CDR1 and CDR2: LNHDA, SQIVND (reference sequence). After removal of 7 bases from V and 6 bases from J, the junction contained 3 bases not matched to a gene. The CDR3 runs 14 residues.

The CDR3 DNA reads TGCGCCAGCAGTCGGGACTTTGACGGGGAGCTGTTTTTT. Translated: CASSRDFDGELFF. The J gene is TRBJ2-2, the V gene TRBV10-1; possible D gene TRBD2, 6 bases. Trimming took off 5 bases at V and 7 bases at J, with 11 bases between the two ends. This CDR3 spans 13 amino acids. Germline lookup yields CDR1 WNHNN and CDR2 SYGVQD (reference sequence).

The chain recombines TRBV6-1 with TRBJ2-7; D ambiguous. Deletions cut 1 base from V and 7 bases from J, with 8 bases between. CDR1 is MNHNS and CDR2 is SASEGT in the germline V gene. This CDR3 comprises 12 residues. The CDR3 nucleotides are TGTGCCAGCAGTGAAGTCGGGTGGGAGCAGTACTTC. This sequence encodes CASSEVGWEQYF.

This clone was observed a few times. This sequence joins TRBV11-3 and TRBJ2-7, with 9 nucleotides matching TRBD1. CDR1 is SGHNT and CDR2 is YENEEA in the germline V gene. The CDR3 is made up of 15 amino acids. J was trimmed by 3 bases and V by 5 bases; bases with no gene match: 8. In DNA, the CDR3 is TGTGCCAGCAGCCACCGTGGGACAGGGAACTACGAGCAGTACTTC. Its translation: CASSHRGTGNYEQYF.

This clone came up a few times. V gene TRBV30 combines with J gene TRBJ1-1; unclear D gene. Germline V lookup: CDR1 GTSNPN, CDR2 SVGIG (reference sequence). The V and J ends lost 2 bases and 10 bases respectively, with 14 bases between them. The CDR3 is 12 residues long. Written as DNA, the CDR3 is TGTGCCTGGAGTCTTTTTAAACACCTAGCTTTCTTT. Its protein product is CAWSLFKHLAFF.

CDR3 nucleotides: TGTGCCAGCAGTTACTCGGACAGTAGCAATCAGCCCCAGCATTTT. Protein product: CASSYSDSSNQPQHF. This chain joins TRBV6-5 and TRBJ1-5; D perhaps matches TRBD1 (6 bases). CDR3 length: 15 amino acids. Trimming took off 0 bases at V and 0 bases at J, with 6 bases between the two ends. From germline, CDR1 is MNHEY and CDR2 SVGAGI.

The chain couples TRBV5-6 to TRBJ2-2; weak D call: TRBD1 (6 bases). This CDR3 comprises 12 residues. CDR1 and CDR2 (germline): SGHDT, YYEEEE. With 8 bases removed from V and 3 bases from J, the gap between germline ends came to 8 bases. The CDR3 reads CASTGYTGELFF. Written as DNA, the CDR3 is TGTGCCAGTACAGGGTACACCGGGGAGCTGTTTTTT.

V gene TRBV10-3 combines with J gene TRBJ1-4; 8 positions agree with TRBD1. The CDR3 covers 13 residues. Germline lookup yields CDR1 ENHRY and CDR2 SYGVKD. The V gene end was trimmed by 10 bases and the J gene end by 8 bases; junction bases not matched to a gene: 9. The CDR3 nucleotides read TGTGCCACCCAGACAGGGGAAGGAGAAAAACTGTTTTTT. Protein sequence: CATQTGEGEKLFF.

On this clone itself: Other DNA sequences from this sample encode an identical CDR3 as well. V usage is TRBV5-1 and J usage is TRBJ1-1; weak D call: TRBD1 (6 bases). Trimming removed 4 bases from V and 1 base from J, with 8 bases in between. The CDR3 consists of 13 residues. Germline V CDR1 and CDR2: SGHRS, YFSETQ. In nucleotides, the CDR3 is TGCGCCAGCAGCATACAGGGGAACACTGAAGCTTTCTTT. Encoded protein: CASSIQGNTEAFF.

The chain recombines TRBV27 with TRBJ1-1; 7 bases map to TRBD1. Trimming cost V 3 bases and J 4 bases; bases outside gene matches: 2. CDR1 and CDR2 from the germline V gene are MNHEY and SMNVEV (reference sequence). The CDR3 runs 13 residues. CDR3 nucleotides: TGTGCCAGCAGTTTTAACAGGGGCACTGAAGCTTTCTTT. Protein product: CASSFNRGTEAFF.

This chain's CDR3 is CASSPPGNSSYNSPLHF. The CDR3 nucleotides read TGTGCCAGCAGCCCTCCCGGAAACAGCTCCTATAATTCACCCCTCCACTTT. The chain uses TRBV21-1 and TRBJ1-6; the D call of TRBD1 is as the table states it, not checked on the DNA. TRBV21-1 is designated a pseudogene. This CDR3 is built from 17 residues.